The rows below give T cell receptor beta chains drawn from one sample of a study of cytomegalovirus exposure and HLA in healthy donors. Assay used: immunoSEQ multiplex PCR; TCRdb lists only in-frame clones, some missing. The profile shows about 98,000 clones, approximately 78% of them singletons. The material sequenced was PBMCs. These receptors all stem from a man aged 35 to 55 in good health and CMV-seronegative. The CDR3 runs from the conserved cysteine through the conserved F or W. The D gene is left open where the match is weak. Clone size is shown for a subset of rows, as once, few, many or a class of expanded clone.

16,TRBV19,-,TRBJ1-1,-,TGTGCCAGTAGTAAAACCCCACAGAGAAGGAACACTGAAGCTTTCTTT,CASSKTPQRRNTEAFF
16,TRBV9,-,TRBJ2-7,TRBD1,TGTGCCAGCAGCGTAGACACAGGGGGTCGTTCCTACGAGCAGTACTTC,CASSVDTGGRSYEQYF
16,TRBV30,few,TRBJ1-5,TRBD1,TGTGCCTGGAGTTTTACAGGGGCTAGAAACAATCAGCCCCAGCATTTT,CAWSFTGARNNQPQHF
16,TRBV9,-,TRBJ2-3,TRBD2,TGTGCCAGCAGCCCCTCGACTAGCGGGGGGGCCCATACGCAGTATTTT,CASSPSTSGGAHTQYF
14,TRBV19,-,TRBJ1-3,-,TGTGCCAGCGACACAGGGCTCTCTGGAAACACCATATATTTT,CASDTGLSGNTIYF
16,TRBV9,-,TRBJ2-1,-,TGTGCCAGCAGCGACACTAGCTCGAGCTCCTACAATGAGCAGTTCTTC,CASSDTSSSSYNEQFF
16,TRBV5-6,-,TRBJ1-4,-,TGTGCCAGCAGCAAGAAAACAGGTTTTTCTAATGAAAAACTGTTTTTT,CASSKKTGFSNEKLFF
12,TRBV30,-,TRBJ1-4,TRBD1,TGTGCCACCCACAGGGGTGGGGAAAAACTGTTTTTT,CATHRGGEKLFF
12,TRBV6-1,-,TRBJ2-7,-,TGTGCCAGCAGTGGGCAGATCTACGAGCAGTACTTC,CASSGQIYEQYF
16,TRBV6-4,-,TRBJ2-3,TRBD2,TGTGCCAGCAGTGACGGCGCGGGGGACTCCACAGATACGCAGTATTTT,CASSDGAGDSTDTQYF
17,TRBV15,-,TRBJ1-3,TRBD1,TGTGCCACCAACAGTCACCAATGGGACAGCTCTGGAAACACCATATATTTT,CATNSHQWDSSGNTIYF
18,TRBV18,-,TRBJ2-1,TRBD1,TGTGCCAGCTCACCCTGGAAGCTCGGGGACAGGGTCAACAATGAGCAGTTCTTC,CASSPWKLGDRVNNEQFF
14,TRBV30,-,TRBJ2-5,-,TGTGCCTGGAGCTCCCAGGGGGGAGAAGAGACCCAGTACTTC,CAWSSQGGEETQYF
14,TRBV6-5,-,TRBJ1-6,-,TGTACCAGCTCGGCAGCGCGGGGGAATTCACCCCTCCACTTT,CTSSAARGNSPLHF
13,TRBV5-1,-,TRBJ1-1,-,TGCGCCAGCAGCCTGGATAAAGGAGGTGGAGCTTTCTTT,CASSLDKGGGAFF
17,TRBV18,-,TRBJ2-6,TRBD1,TGTGCCAGCTCACCGACAGGGGGCCCGGCTGGGGCCAACGTCCTGACTTTC,CASSPTGGPAGANVLTF
14,TRBV7-6,-,TRBJ2-7,TRBD1,TGTGCCAGCAGCCCCGGGACAGATCTCTACGAGCAGTACTTC,CASSPGTDLYEQYF
14,TRBV7-2,-,TRBJ2-3,-,TGTGCCAGCAGGCTTTCGACGGGGACAGATACGCAGTATTTT,CASRLSTGTDTQYF